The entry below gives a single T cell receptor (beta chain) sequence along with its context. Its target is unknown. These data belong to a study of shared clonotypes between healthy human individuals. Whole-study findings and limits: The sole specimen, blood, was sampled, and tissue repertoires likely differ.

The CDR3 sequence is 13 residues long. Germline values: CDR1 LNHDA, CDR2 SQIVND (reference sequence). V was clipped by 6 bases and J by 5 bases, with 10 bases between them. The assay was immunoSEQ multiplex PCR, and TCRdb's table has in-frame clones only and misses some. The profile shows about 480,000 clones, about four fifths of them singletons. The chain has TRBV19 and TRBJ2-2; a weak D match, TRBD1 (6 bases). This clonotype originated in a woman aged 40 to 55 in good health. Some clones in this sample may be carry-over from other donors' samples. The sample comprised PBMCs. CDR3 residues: CASSTDRTGELFF. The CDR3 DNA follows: TGTGCCAGTAGCACCGACAGGACCGGGGAGCTGTTTTTT.